The source of this T cell receptor (beta chain) is a study of shared clonotypes between healthy human individuals. Trimming cost V 1 base and J 3 bases, with 7 bases left between them. CDR1 and CDR2 (germline): SQVTM, ANQGSEA. This CDR3 spans 13 amino acids. Clones were sequenced by immunoSEQ multiplex PCR, and TCRdb holds only the in-frame ones, with some missing. The sample has about 1.5 million clones; approximately 98% are singletons. The receptor was derived from a man under 40 in good health. The J gene is TRBJ1-3, the V gene TRBV29-1; the D is unclear. Sequences were obtained from naive CD4+ T cells sorted from blood. The sample's subset: CD45RA+ positively selected. The CDR3 nucleotides read TGCAGCGTTGAAGGGTTGCGTGGAAACACCATATATTTT. Protein: CSVEGLRGNTIYF.